These T cell receptor beta chains were read from a single sample in a study of beta chain features in type 1 diabetes. Profiling relied on immunoSEQ multiplex PCR, and the TCRdb table lists in-frame clones only, not all of them. Here the sample spans approximately 400,000 clones, over 12% being singletons. Sequenced sample: naive CD4+ T cells from blood. The receptors stem from a woman aged 18-29 years in good health. CDR3s include the opening cysteine and the closing phenylalanine or tryptophan. The D gene is left open where the match is weak. Expanded clones get a size class; other rows say once, few or many, or leave the size out.

>few|.|TRBV28|TRBJ2-1
TGTGCCAGCAACAAAGCGGGCAGGCCTCGACAGTGGTTCTTC
CASNKAGRPRQWFF
>few|.|TRBV7-2|TRBJ2-3
TGTGCCAGCAGCTTAGTTCGCGGACAGAGCACAGATACGCAGTATTTT
CASSLVRGQSTDTQYF
>.|TRBD2|TRBV29-1|TRBJ2-1
TGCAGCGCCAGACTAGCGGGAGGCTGGAATGAGCAGTTCTTC
CSARLAGGWNEQFF
>.|.|TRBV30|TRBJ2-3
TGTGCCTGGAGCAGGGATACGCAGTATTTT
CAWSRDTQYF
>few|.|TRBV19|TRBJ2-1
TGTGCCAGTAGTCCATACAGCTCCTACAATGAGCAGTTCTTC
CASSPYSSYNEQFF
>few|TRBD2|TRBV4-2|TRBJ2-3
TGTGCCAGCAGCCAAAATCTAGCGGGAGGGCCGTATGGTAGCGCAGATACGCAGTATTTT
CASSQNLAGGPYGSADTQYF
>.|TRBD2|TRBV19|TRBJ2-5
TGTGCCAGTAGTATTTCTAGCGGGAGTTGGGAGACCCAGTACTTC
CASSISSGSWETQYF
>few|TRBD2|TRBV9|TRBJ2-1
TGTGCCAGCAGCGTAGTACTAGCGGGAACCTACAATGAGCAGTTCTTC
CASSVVLAGTYNEQFF
>few|.|TRBV30|TRBJ1-1
TGTGCCTGGAGTGCAATGTACACTGAAGCTTTCTTT
CAWSAMYTEAFF
>.|.|TRBV5-1|TRBJ2-1
TGCGCCACTAATTCCCAATTCAGGTTAAATTCATCCTACAATGAGCAGTTCTTC
CATNSQFRLNSSYNEQFF
>.|.|TRBV15|TRBJ2-1
TGTGCCACCAGCAGAGATCCTGGGAGGTACAATGAGCAGTTCTTC
CATSRDPGRYNEQFF
>few|TRBD2|TRBV7-2|TRBJ2-1
TGTGCCAGCAGCTTAGGCGCGGGAGTTTCCTACAATGAGCAGTTCTTC
CASSLGAGVSYNEQFF
>.|.|TRBV30|TRBJ2-5
TGTGCCTGGAGCGAGGAGACCCAGTACTTC
CAWSEETQYF
>few|.|TRBV27|TRBJ1-5
TGTGCCAGCAGTCCAGACCGCGCAGGGATGTCGCATCAGCCCCAGCATTTT
CASSPDRAGMSHQPQHF
>.|.|TRBV7-6|TRBJ2-5
TGTGCCAGCAGTTCGCTCAGAAAGAAAGAGACCCAGTACTTC
CASSSLRKKETQYF
>.|.|TRBV11-2|TRBJ2-7
TGTGCCAGCAGCTCTCATATTACATACGAGCAGTACTTC
CASSSHITYEQYF
>.|.|TRBV30|TRBJ2-6
TGTGCCTGGAGTGTATCGTCTGGGGCCAACGTCCTGACTTTC
CAWSVSSGANVLTF
>.|.|TRBV4-3|TRBJ1-2
TGCGCCAGCAGCCAAAGCGGGACGGAAGGCTATGGCTACACCTTC
CASSQSGTEGYGYTF
>.|.|TRBV28|TRBJ2-3
TGTGCCAGCGGTGTTACTAGCACAGATACGCAGTATTTT
CASGVTSTDTQYF
>few|.|TRBV21-1|TRBJ2-7
TGTGCCAGCAGCAGCCTTACAGGGGGCGATTTCTACGAGCAGTACTTC
CASSSLTGGDFYEQYF
>.|.|TRBV7-8|TRBJ1-3
TGTGCCAGCAGCTTAGAAGGGCAGGGCGGAAACACCATATATTTT
CASSLEGQGGNTIYF
>.|TRBD2|TRBV9|TRBJ2-1
TGTGCCAGCAGCGTCCGGACTAGCGGGACGAATGAGCAGTTCTTC
CASSVRTSGTNEQFF
>few|.|TRBV18|TRBJ1-5
TGTGCCAGCTCCCCTGGACCCGACCAGGGGCCCCAGCATTTT
CASSPGPDQGPQHF
>few|.|TRBV27|TRBJ2-7
TGTGCCAGCAGTTTAGTAGGGGCTTTCGACGAGCAGTACTTC
CASSLVGAFDEQYF
>.|.|TRBV10-3|TRBJ2-7
TGTGCCATCAACGGCGCTAGCGTCTACGAGCAGTACTTC
CAINGASVYEQYF
>few|.|TRBV2|TRBJ2-1
TGTGCCACTCTCCGGGATAGCTCCTACAATGAGCAGTTCTTC
CATLRDSSYNEQFF
>few|.|TRBV29-1|TRBJ2-7
TGCAGCGTTGGGTTTCATGGACTGAGCTCCTACGAGCAGTACTTC
CSVGFHGLSSYEQYF
>.|.|TRBV15|TRBJ2-1
TGTGCCACCAGCAGAGGTCTCACCCGCGGGTCCAATGAGCAGTTCTTC
CATSRGLTRGSNEQFF
>.|.|TRBV30|TRBJ1-1
TGTGCCTGGGGACTCTCGGGAGAAGCTTTCTTT
CAWGLSGEAFF
>few|TRBD2|TRBV29-1|TRBJ2-5
TGCAGCGTTGAGACTAGCGGGAGTGAGACCCAGTACTTC
CSVETSGSETQYF
>.|.|TRBV5-4|TRBJ2-5
TGTGCCAGCAGCGACCGGGATAAAGAGACCCAGTACTTC
CASSDRDKETQYF
>few|.|TRBV28|TRBJ2-5
TGTGCCAGCAGTTTGTGGGCCCCAGGTTCGGAGACCCAGTACTTC
CASSLWAPGSETQYF
>.|.|TRBV7-2|TRBJ1-5
TGTGCCAGCACCACTCACAGACAGTTAGGCAATCAGCCCCAGCATTTT
CASTTHRQLGNQPQHF
>.|.|TRBV21-1|TRBJ1-4
TGTGCCAGCAGAGAGTTAAGAGAAAAACTGTTTTTT
CASRELREKLFF
>few|TRBD1|TRBV5-6|TRBJ1-2
TGTGCCAGCAGCCTGGACAGGGGCGGCGGCTACACCTTC
CASSLDRGGGYTF
>few|TRBD2|TRBV7-2|TRBJ2-6
TGTGCCAGCAGCCTGCGGGAGACATTAAACTCTGGGGCCAACGTCCTGACTTTC
CASSLRETLNSGANVLTF
>.|TRBD2|TRBV5-4|TRBJ2-5
TGTGCCAGCAGCTTTTGGCTTCGCGGGGGAGAGACCCAGTACTTC
CASSFWLRGGETQYF
>.|.|TRBV28|TRBJ2-7
TGTGCCAGCAGTCCAGGACAGTCCCACGAGCAGTACTTC
CASSPGQSHEQYF
>.|.|TRBV18|TRBJ2-7
TGTGCCAGCTCACCCAGCGCGAGCTCCTACGAGCAGTACTTC
CASSPSASSYEQYF
>.|TRBD2|TRBV7-8|TRBJ2-3
TGTGCCAGCAGGAGGACTAGCGTAGCAGATACGCAGTATTTT
CASRRTSVADTQYF
>.|.|TRBV27|TRBJ1-2
TGTGCCAGCCGCCTCCGAACACACAAGAAGCAGGGATCAGGTGGCTACACCTTC
CASRLRTHKKQGSGGYTF
>.|TRBD2|TRBV27|TRBJ2-5
TGTGCCAGCAGTCCCAATCAGACTAGCGGGAGGGCCGGTGGGCAAGAGACCCAGTACTTC
CASSPNQTSGRAGGQETQYF
>few|TRBD2|TRBV7-9|TRBJ2-5
TGTGCCAGCAGCTTAAGCGGGGACCAAGAGACCCAGTACTTC
CASSLSGDQETQYF
>.|TRBD2|TRBV7-9|TRBJ2-7
TGTGCCAGCAGCCTTCTAGCGGGAGACTCCTACGAGCAGTACTTC
CASSLLAGDSYEQYF
>.|.|TRBV5-6|TRBJ2-1
TGTGCCAGCAGCTCCCCCCCGGGAATAAATGAGCAGTTCTTC
CASSSPPGINEQFF
>.|.|TRBV10-3|TRBJ1-2
TGTGCCATCAGCCCAGAAAACTATGGCTACACCTTC
CAISPENYGYTF
>few|TRBD1|TRBV6-5|TRBJ2-7
TGTGCCAGCAGCTATACCGGGACAGGGTCCCGCGAGCAGTACTTC
CASSYTGTGSREQYF
>.|TRBD2|TRBV7-2|TRBJ2-3
TGTGCCAGCAGCTTAGCGGCGGGAGGGGATACGCAGTATTTT
CASSLAAGGDTQYF
>few|.|TRBV25-1|TRBJ1-1
TGTGCCAGCAGTGACCCGGGGGTCTACACTGAAGCTTTCTTT
CASSDPGVYTEAFF
>.|.|TRBV4-2|TRBJ2-6
TGTGCCAGCAGCCAAGGATCAGGGGCCTCTGGGGCCAACGTCCTGACTTTC
CASSQGSGASGANVLTF
>.|.|TRBV4-2|TRBJ2-6
TGTGCCAGCAGCCAAGTGGGTCGGGGCGGACTACCTGGGGCCAACGTCCTGACTTTC
CASSQVGRGGLPGANVLTF
>few|TRBD1|TRBV23-1|TRBJ1-5
TGCGCCAGCACCAAAGCACCGGGACAGGGGACGGTGCGCAATCAGCCCCAGCATTTT
CASTKAPGQGTVRNQPQHF
>.|TRBD1|TRBV19|TRBJ2-5
TGTGCCAGTAGTAAACTTCGGACAGGGGGCGAGACCCAGTACTTC
CASSKLRTGGETQYF
>few|.|TRBV28|TRBJ2-6
TGTGCCAGCAGTCGACAGTTACCCGGGGCCAACGTCCTGACTTTC
CASSRQLPGANVLTF
>.|.|TRBV7-2|TRBJ2-3
TGTGCCAGCAGCTTACAGGGAAGGGGGACAGATACGCAGTATTTT
CASSLQGRGTDTQYF
>.|TRBD1|TRBV27|TRBJ2-1
TGTGCCAGCACCGTGGACAGGGGAGGCTACAATGAGCAGTTCTTC
CASTVDRGGYNEQFF
>.|TRBD1|TRBV28|TRBJ2-3
TGTGCCAGCAGTTTAGGGGGACAGCTAAGCACAGATACGCAGTATTTT
CASSLGGQLSTDTQYF
>few|.|TRBV18|TRBJ2-3
TGTGCCAGCTCACCCGACCGGGTCTCTAGCACAGATACGCAGTATTTT
CASSPDRVSSTDTQYF
>few|.|TRBV28|TRBJ2-1
TGTGCCAGCAGTTTAGGTCAGTACGAGCAGTTCTTC
CASSLGQYEQFF